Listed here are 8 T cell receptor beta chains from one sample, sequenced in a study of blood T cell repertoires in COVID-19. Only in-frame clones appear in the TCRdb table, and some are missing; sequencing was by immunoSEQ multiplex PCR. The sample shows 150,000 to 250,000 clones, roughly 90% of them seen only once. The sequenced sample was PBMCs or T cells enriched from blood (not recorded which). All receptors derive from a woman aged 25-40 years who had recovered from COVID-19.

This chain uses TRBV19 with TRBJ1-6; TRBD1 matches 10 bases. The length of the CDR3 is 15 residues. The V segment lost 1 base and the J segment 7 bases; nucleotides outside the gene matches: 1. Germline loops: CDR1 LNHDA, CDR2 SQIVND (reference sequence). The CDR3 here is CASSIGTGGNSPLHF. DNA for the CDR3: TGTGCCAGTAGTATAGGGACAGGGGGAAATTCACCCCTCCACTTT.

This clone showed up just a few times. The CDR3 DNA reads as TGTGCCAGCAGCCAAGATAACGGCGGGAGCAATGAGCAGTTCTTC. It encodes CASSQDNGGSNEQFF. The chain links TRBV4-2 to TRBJ2-1; 7 positions match TRBD2. This CDR3 has 15 residues. The germline V gene has CDR1 LGHNA and CDR2 YNFKEQ. J lost 6 bases, V lost 0 bases, and 5 bases had no gene match.

Here the CDR3 DNA reads TGCAGCGTTGTCCTCAGGGCAGGGAACACTGAAGCTTTCTTT. As protein: CSVVLRAGNTEAFF. The chain employs TRBV29-1 and TRBJ1-1, with a tentative D call TRBD1 (5 bases). V lost 4 bases and J 1 base, leaving 13 bases between the germline ends. This CDR3 is built from 14 residues. Germline CDR1 and CDR2: SQVTM and ANQGSEA.

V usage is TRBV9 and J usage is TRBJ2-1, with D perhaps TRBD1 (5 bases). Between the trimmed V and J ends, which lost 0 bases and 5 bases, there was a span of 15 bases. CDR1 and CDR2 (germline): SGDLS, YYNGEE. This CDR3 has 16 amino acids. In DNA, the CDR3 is TGTGCCAGCAGCGTAGGGCTGGGGCCCCTCGACAATGAGCAGTTCTTC. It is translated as CASSVGLGPLDNEQFF.

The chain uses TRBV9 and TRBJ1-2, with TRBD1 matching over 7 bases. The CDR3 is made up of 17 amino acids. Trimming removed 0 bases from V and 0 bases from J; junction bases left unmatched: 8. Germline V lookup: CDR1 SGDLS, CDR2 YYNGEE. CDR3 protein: CASSVVMGTEANYGYTF. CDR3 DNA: TGTGCCAGCAGCGTAGTCATGGGGACAGAAGCTAACTATGGCTACACCTTC. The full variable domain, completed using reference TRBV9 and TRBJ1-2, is DSGVTQTPKHLITATGQRVTLRCSPRSGDLSVYWYQQSLDQGLQFLIQYYNGEERAKGNILERFSAQQFPDLHSELNLSSLELGDSALYFCASSVVMGTEANYGYTFGSGTRLTVV.

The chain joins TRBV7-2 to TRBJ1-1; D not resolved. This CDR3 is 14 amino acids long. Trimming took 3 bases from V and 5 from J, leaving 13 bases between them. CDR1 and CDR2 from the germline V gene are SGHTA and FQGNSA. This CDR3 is CASSLRVGITEAFF. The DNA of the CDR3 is TGTGCCAGCAGCTTGAGGGTAGGGATTACTGAAGCTTTCTTT.

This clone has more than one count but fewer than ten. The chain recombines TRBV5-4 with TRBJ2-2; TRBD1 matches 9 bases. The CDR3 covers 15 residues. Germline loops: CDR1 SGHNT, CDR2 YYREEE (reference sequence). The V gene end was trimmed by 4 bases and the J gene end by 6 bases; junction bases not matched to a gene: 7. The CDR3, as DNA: TGTGCCAGCAGCCAGGGACAGGGCGCGTCCGGGGAGCTGTTTTTT. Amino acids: CASSQGQGASGELFF.

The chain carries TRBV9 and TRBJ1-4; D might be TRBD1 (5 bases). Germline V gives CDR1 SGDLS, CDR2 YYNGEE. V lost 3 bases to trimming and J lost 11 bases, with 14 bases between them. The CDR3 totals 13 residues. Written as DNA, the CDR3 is TGTGCCAGCAGCGACCGCCCGGAGGGGAAACTGTTTTTT. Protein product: CASSDRPEGKLFF.